This is a list of T cell receptor beta chains from one sample in a study of T cell responses to AZD1222 COVID-19 vaccine. Method: immunoSEQ multiplex PCR; TCRdb's copy keeps in-frame clones and lacks some. The sample has about 120,000 clones, roughly 88% seen once; the top ten hold about 10%. The source was peripheral blood, collected on day 0 of AZD1222 vaccination. Every receptor here comes from an adult in good health. The CDR3 runs from the conserved cysteine through the conserved F or W. D genes are given only for firm matches. The size of a clone is reported for some rows only, either as once, few or many, or as a class for expanded clones.

TRBD1 few TRBJ2-7 TRBV18 CASSPRRQGDYEQYF TGTGCCAGCTCACCACGGCGACAGGGGGATTACGAGCAGTACTTC
. . TRBJ1-5 TRBV27 CASSFRHSNQPQHF TGTGCCAGCAGTTTTAGGCATAGCAATCAGCCCCAGCATTTT
TRBD1 . TRBJ1-1 TRBV18 CASGETGVPNTEAFF TGTGCCAGCGGCGAGACAGGGGTTCCTAACACTGAAGCTTTCTTT
. . TRBJ2-5 TRBV2 CASSEGPLETQYF TGTGCCAGCAGTGAGGGGCCGCTAGAGACCCAGTACTTC
. . TRBJ2-7 TRBV5-4 CASSFSGPGEQYF TGTGCCAGCAGCTTTAGTGGTCCGGGCGAGCAGTACTTC
. . TRBJ1-1 TRBV12-3/TRBV12-4 CASSETNTEAFF TGTGCCAGCAGCGAGACGAACACTGAAGCTTTCTTT
. . TRBJ1-2 TRBV28 CASSQIFYGYTF TGTGCCAGCAGTCAGATTTTCTATGGCTACACCTTC
. . TRBJ2-7 TRBV2 CASSVDRPSYEQYF TGTGCCAGCAGTGTGGACAGACCCTCCTACGAGCAGTACTTC
TRBD1 . TRBJ1-1 TRBV6-4 CASSGVPGQGVTEAFF TGTGCCAGCAGTGGCGTGCCGGGACAGGGAGTTACTGAAGCTTTCTTT
TRBD1 . TRBJ1-1 TRBV7-3 CASSVTGQPNTEAFF TGTGCCAGCAGCGTAACGGGACAGCCGAACACTGAAGCTTTCTTT